The 15 T cell receptor beta chains presented below share a single source sample, sequenced in a study of cytomegalovirus exposure and HLA in healthy donors. The PCR made use of 60 Vbeta and 13 Jbeta primers. The data were produced by immunoSEQ multiplex PCR, yet TCRdb's version contains in-frame clones alone and is incomplete. Here the sample spans 40,000 to 55,000 clones, 60% to 80% being singletons. The sequenced sample consisted of PBMCs. These receptors were taken from a woman aged 35 to 49 in good health and CMV-seropositive.

The chain is built from TRBV5-1 and TRBJ2-1; 10 nucleotides line up with TRBD1. After removal of 3 bases from V and 10 bases from J, the junction contained 7 bases not matched to a gene. Germline V gene sequence: CDR1 SGHRS, CDR2 YFSETQ. The CDR3 length is 14 residues. This CDR3 is CASSSGQGWKEQFF. The CDR3 DNA sequence: TGCGCCAGCAGCTCGGGACAGGGGTGGAAGGAGCAGTTCTTC.

The chain links TRBV6-5 to TRBJ2-5, with TRBD1 matching over 8 bases. CDR3 length: 16 amino acids. CDR1 and CDR2 (germline): MNHEY, SVGAGI. With V trimmed by 0 bases and J by 5 bases, 8 bases remained unmatched. The CDR3 DNA is TGTGCCAGCAGTTACTCCGGCAGGGGGCTTGTGGAGACCCAGTACTTC. Protein: CASSYSGRGLVETQYF.

This chain uses TRBV27 with TRBJ2-7; maybe TRBD1 (6 bases). V was clipped by 5 bases and J by 5 bases, with 19 bases between them. The germline gives CDR1 MNHEY, CDR2 SMNVEV (reference sequence). This CDR3 is 15 amino acids long. CDR3 region: CASSPGWGRGHEQYF. CDR3 nucleotides: TGTGCCAGCAGTCCTGGTTGGGGCAGGGGCCACGAGCAGTACTTC.

This clone was observed a handful of times. J is TRBJ2-2 and V is TRBV5-4; 8 nucleotides align to TRBD1. CDR1 and CDR2 from the germline V gene are SGHNT and YYREEE (reference sequence). V trimming: 5 bases; J trimming: 6 bases; junction bases outside the gene matches: 9. This CDR3 contains 15 residues. The CDR3 loop reads CASRVNDRGPGELFF. The CDR3 nucleotides read TGTGCCAGCAGAGTCAACGACAGGGGACCCGGGGAGCTGTTTTTT.

This chain connects TRBV7-3 to TRBJ1-1; D gene ambiguous. CDR3 size: 13 residues. Trimming pared 2 bases from V and 5 bases from J, leaving 9 bases between. In germline, CDR1 is SGHTA, CDR2 FQGTGA. DNA of the CDR3: TGTGCCAGCAGCTTAGGTCGGTGGACTGAAGCTTTCTTT. It encodes CASSLGRWTEAFF.

V and J are TRBV5-1 and TRBJ2-1, with D maybe TRBD1 (6 bases). The CDR3 runs 15 residues. V lost 4 bases and J 4 bases, leaving 15 bases between the germline ends. Germline V lookup: CDR1 SGHRS, CDR2 YFSETQ. The CDR3 here is CASSQDHDRYNEQFF. The CDR3 DNA reads TGCGCCAGCAGCCAGGATCATGACAGGTACAATGAGCAGTTCTTC.

This clone was detected once. The V and J genes are TRBV5-8 and TRBJ1-6; TRBD1 matches at 8 bases. Germline V lookup: CDR1 SGHTS, CDR2 YDEGEE. The CDR3 consists of 13 residues. Trimming cost V 10 bases and J 9 bases; bases outside gene matches: 9. DNA for the CDR3: TGTGCCGACACGGACAGGGAGAGTTCACCCCTCCACTTT. Translation gives CADTDRESSPLHF.

V usage is TRBV6-5 and J usage is TRBJ2-6; the D gene is possibly TRBD1 (6 bases). Germline values: CDR1 MNHEY, CDR2 SVGAGI. Trimming took 7 bases from V and 3 from J, leaving 13 bases between them. The CDR3 totals 15 residues. The chain's CDR3 is CASKNRDGGANVLTF. The CDR3 DNA sequence: TGTGCCAGCAAGAACAGGGACGGTGGGGCCAACGTCCTGACTTTC.

The chain employs TRBV4-3 and TRBJ1-2; D is perhaps TRBD1 (6 bases). Trimming shortened V by 3 bases and J by 8 bases, and 16 bases separated the two germline ends. The germline V gene has CDR1 LGHNA and CDR2 YSLEER. The CDR3 is 14 residues long. The CDR3 bases are TGCGCCAGCAGCCAGGGGGCCGGGGTGGGGGGCTACACCTTC. It specifies CASSQGAGVGGYTF.

The chain carries TRBV28 and TRBJ2-3, with 8 nucleotides matching TRBD2. This CDR3 has 14 amino acids. Germline V gene lookup returns CDR1 MDHEN and CDR2 SYDVKM. V trimming: 2 bases; J trimming: 7 bases; junction bases outside the gene matches: 5. This CDR3 reads CASSLTAGGYTQYF. Here the CDR3 DNA reads TGTGCCAGCAGTTTAACGGCGGGGGGCTATACGCAGTATTTT.

V usage is TRBV5-6 and J usage is TRBJ2-1; possible D gene TRBD2, 6 bases. This CDR3 has 15 residues. Trimming took off 4 bases at V and 6 bases at J, with 17 bases between the two ends. Germline CDR1 SGHDT, CDR2 YYEEEE. CDR3 bases: TGTGCCAGCAGCCAAACTGGCGGGACCCTCAATGAGCAGTTCTTC. Residues: CASSQTGGTLNEQFF. Complete variable domain (other parts from reference TRBV5-6 and TRBJ2-1): DAGVTQSPTHLIKTRGQQVTLRCSPKSGHDTVSWYQQALGQGPQFIFQYYEEEERQRGNFPDRFSGHQFPNYSSELNVNALLLGDSALYLCASSQTGGTLNEQFFGPGTRLTVL.

The chain combines TRBV7-2 with TRBJ1-1; D unclear. Trimming cost V 1 base and J 10 bases, with 16 bases left between them. The CDR3 covers 14 residues. Germline CDR1 SGHTA, CDR2 FQGNSA. In DNA, the CDR3 is TGTGCCAGCAGCTTAGTGGGCGGGCAGTCTTTAGCTTTCTTT. Translation gives CASSLVGGQSLAFF.

The chain recombines TRBV19 with TRBJ2-1; 7 bases match TRBD1. V lost 1 base, J lost 6 bases, and 3 bases stayed unmatched. This CDR3 region has 14 residues. Germline V gene data show CDR1 as LNHDA and CDR2 as SQIVND (reference sequence). For the CDR3, the DNA is TGTGCCAGTAGTATAGGAACAGGGGCCAATGAGCAGTTCTTC. Protein sequence: CASSIGTGANEQFF.

This clone was recorded only once. The chain has TRBV30 and TRBJ2-7, with 7 bases fitting TRBD2. The CDR3 runs 12 residues. Looked up from germline, CDR1 is GTSNPN and CDR2 is SVGIG (reference sequence). V shed 5 bases and J 9 bases; nucleotides not matched to a gene: 10. The CDR3, as DNA: TGTGCCTGGGGGGGAGGGATTCCGCGGCAGTACTTC. Encoded protein: CAWGGGIPRQYF.

The chain links TRBV20-1 to TRBJ1-3; D is ambiguous. Germline-derived CDR1 and CDR2 are DFQATT and SNEGSKA (reference sequence). V lost 0 bases and J 6 bases, leaving 3 bases between the germline ends. The CDR3 has 11 amino acids. The DNA of the CDR3 is TGCAGTGCTAGAGATCAAAACACCATATATTTT. Protein sequence: CSARDQNTIYF.